This TCR beta chain was captured by sequencing in a study of Ad26.COV2.S vaccination and SARS-CoV-2 variants (dated by TCRdb to the early 2020s). A note on the overall study: Vaccine-arm donors came from COV1001, a multicentre, randomized, double-blind, placebo-controlled phase I-IIa trial of Ad26.COV2.S in healthy adults. Dosing of Ad26.COV2.S was intramuscular, at either 5x10^10 or 1x10^11 viral particles, delivered as one shot or as two shots spaced 56 days apart. TCRbeta repertoire sequencing served as the tool for gauging how specific and how broad the SARS-CoV-2-reactive T cell receptors were following Ad26.COV2.S vaccination. A total of approximately 32 samples were included in the TCR-sequenced set, comprising roughly 19 Ad26.COV2.S vaccine recipients, 5 placebo recipients and 8 SARS-CoV-2 convalescent individuals. Trial participants were randomized into five groups of five, in which low-dose or high-dose Ad26.COV2.S was given once or twice, or placebo was given on both occasions. Blinding of investigators to trial group allocation was maintained during experiments and outcome assessment.

On the study overall, not on this receptor specifically: It was noted by the authors that total T cell responses may have been underestimated by the TCR breadth and depth analyses. Vaccine and placebo recipients had similar non-spike TCR breadth, a finding consistent with the vaccine containing only spike. After vaccination, spike-specific CD8+ and CD4+ T cell responses were reported to show substantial breadth. Ad26.COV2.S recipients had higher spike-specific TCR breadth than placebo recipients (P = 0.0014). Comparing responses between vaccine doses or regimens was not something the study was powered to do.

This clone appeared once. Its antigen has not been determined. Base-call qualities are not available, and no considerably larger clone is one nucleotide away. The CDR3 numbers 12 residues from cysteine through phenylalanine. The DNA shown is the 36-base CDR3, in frame from base 1. According to the germline V gene (reference sequence), CDR1 reads GTSNPN and CDR2 reads SVGIG. A distance of 12 bases separates the germline ends of V and J, which lose 5 bases and 7 bases respectively. The immunoSEQ Assay was the method used to sequence TCRbeta CDR3 regions. After extraction, genomic DNA underwent amplification by bias-controlled multiplex PCR, followed by high-throughput sequencing. On the study's bioinformatics: To quantify the absolute abundance of every unique TCRbeta CDR3 region, sequences were collapsed and filtered. Usable DNA was measured by amplifying reference genes present in all nucleated cells, and TCRbeta template counts were normalized to that usable DNA to estimate T cell fraction. Repertoire TCRs were annotated as SARS-CoV-2-specific by exact matching of V gene, CDR3 amino acid sequence and J gene to a known reactive TCR set. The reference SARS-CoV-2 TCR set was derived from MIRA and filtered for enrichment in COVID-19-positive ImmuneCODE repertoires, a step that removed public or cross-reactive TCRs. Drawing on the MIRA antigens, annotated TCRs were analysed further at the level of specific ORF or position within ORF. Breadth was defined as the number of annotated unique rearrangements divided by the total number of unique productive rearrangements, and depth was defined as the summed frequency of the annotated unique rearrangements. Group comparisons of TCR breadth used two-sided Wilcoxon rank-sum tests. What TCRdb holds here is the immuneACCESS table cut down to in-frame rearrangements. Part of the clones is not present; checked against another copy, under half of the missing clones reflect an unresolved V gene, and the others are unexplained. That table furnishes V, J and clone size, whereas the DNA furnished D and trimming. This sample has 410,000 or so clones in its table, and around 93% of those were observed once. Approximately 1.6% of the sample belongs to the ten largest clones.

According to the study, the label for this sample's treatment or condition signals: around 19 received Ad26.COV2.S at low or high dose, single or two shots; about 5 received placebo; per-sample allocation not given. Repertoires of vaccine and placebo recipients were sequenced from samples taken on day 63 after the first injection. Between 29 July and 7 August 2020, Cohort 1b enrolled about two dozen adults aged 18-55 years at one site in Boston, USA. Ad26.COV2.S was a replication-incompetent adenovirus type 26 vector expressing a prefusion-stabilized SARS-CoV-2 spike protein from the original Wuhan strain.

The sequence was collected from a person aged 18-60 years who received the Ad26.COV2.S COVID-19 vaccine or a placebo. This chain joins TRBV30 to TRBJ2-1, and perhaps TRBD2 as D gene, on 5 matching bases. Sequencing was performed on peripheral blood, taken in a trial of Ad26.COV2.S vaccine versus placebo. The DNA sequence reads TGTGCCTGGTCAGAGGGATTAAATGAGCAGTTCTTC. The translation is CAWSEGLNEQFF.